This T cell receptor (beta chain) was captured in a study of identical twins. Only a few counts were recorded for this clonotype. Its antigen is currently unknown. Whole-study results and caveats: In zero-insertion analyses, partial confounding could arise from invariant MAIT and iNKT cells. Abundant cord blood beta clonotypes carried fewer insertions; memory repertoires showed none. Alpha sequences that were out-of-frame and twin-shared showed an excess of low generation probability.

The authors used template switching to add a universal primer site and gave cDNA unique molecular identifiers. TCRdb analysed the 5' RACE reads with MiXCR anew, one entry per CDR3 protein. The sample lists fewer than 550,000 distinct CDR3 sequences, about 15% occurring once. In addition, the sample was reused for a study of yellow fever vaccine responses in identical twins.

This TCR was sampled from a woman younger than 35 in good health. Input material: CD4+ T cells sorted from blood.

In DNA, the CDR3 is TGCAGTGCTAGGGGGACTAGCGGATTATATGAGCAGTTCTTC. It specifies CSARGTSGLYEQFF. V is TRBV20-1 and J is TRBJ2-1; 11 bases are shared with TRBD2. The germline gives CDR1 DFQATT, CDR2 SNEGSKA (reference sequence). Trimming took 3 bases from V and 8 from J; bases not matched to a gene: 6. This CDR3 has 14 residues.